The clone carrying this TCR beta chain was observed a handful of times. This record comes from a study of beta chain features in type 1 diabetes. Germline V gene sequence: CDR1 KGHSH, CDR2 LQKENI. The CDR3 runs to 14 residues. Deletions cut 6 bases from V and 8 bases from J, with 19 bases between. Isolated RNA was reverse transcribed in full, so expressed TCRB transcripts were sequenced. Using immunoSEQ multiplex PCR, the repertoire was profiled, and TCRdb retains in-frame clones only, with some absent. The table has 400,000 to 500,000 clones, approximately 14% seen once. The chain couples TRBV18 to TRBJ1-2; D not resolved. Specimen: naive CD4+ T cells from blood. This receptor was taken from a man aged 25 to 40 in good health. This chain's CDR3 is CASSPAAKPQGYTF. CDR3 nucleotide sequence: TGTGCCAGCTCCCCTGCAGCGAAGCCTCAGGGCTACACCTTC.